This T cell receptor (beta chain) was identified during a study of blood T cells in healthy people across ages. The study, taken as a whole, reports: The long-lived group displayed more naive CD4+ cells, plus higher diversity, than the aged donors did. As age increased, TCR beta diversity per million T cells fell in a roughly linear fashion. No conclusive comparison of naive versus antigen-experienced cells was possible with unsorted PBMCs.

Donors gave roughly 10 milliliters of peripheral blood apiece. The CDR3 has 15 residues. Germline CDR1 MNHNY, CDR2 SVGAGI (reference sequence). The use of a sample-barcoded 5' primer and a J-beta primer mix characterized a second PCR of roughly 6 to 11 cycles. TCRdb redid the calling of the 5' RACE reads with MiXCR, one entry per CDR3 protein. The sample holds 650,000 to 700,000 distinct CDR3 sequences, 52% seen once. This clonotype has at least ten counts. Its specificity is unknown. One end of the junction is discordant with germline, which a read error may explain. The receptor comes from an elderly woman in good health. Sequenced input: blood. V and J are TRBV6-6 and TRBJ2-1; 10 nucleotides line up with TRBD1. The DNA of the CDR3 is TGTGCCAGCAGGTCCGGGACAGGGGTGTACAGTGAGCAGTTCTTC. Amino acids: CASRSGTGVYSEQFF.